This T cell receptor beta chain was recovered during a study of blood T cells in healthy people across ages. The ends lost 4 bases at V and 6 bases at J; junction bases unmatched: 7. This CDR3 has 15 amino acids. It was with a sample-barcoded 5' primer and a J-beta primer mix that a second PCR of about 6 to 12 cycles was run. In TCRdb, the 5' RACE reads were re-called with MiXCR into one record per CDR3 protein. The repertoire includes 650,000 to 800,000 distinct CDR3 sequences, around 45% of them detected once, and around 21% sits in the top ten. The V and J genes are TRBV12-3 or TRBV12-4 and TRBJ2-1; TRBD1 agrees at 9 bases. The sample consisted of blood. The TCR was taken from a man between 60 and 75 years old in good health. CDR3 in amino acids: CASSSGTGRVNEQFF. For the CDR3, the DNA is TGTGCCAGCAGTTCGGGGACAGGGCGGGTCAATGAGCAGTTCTTC.